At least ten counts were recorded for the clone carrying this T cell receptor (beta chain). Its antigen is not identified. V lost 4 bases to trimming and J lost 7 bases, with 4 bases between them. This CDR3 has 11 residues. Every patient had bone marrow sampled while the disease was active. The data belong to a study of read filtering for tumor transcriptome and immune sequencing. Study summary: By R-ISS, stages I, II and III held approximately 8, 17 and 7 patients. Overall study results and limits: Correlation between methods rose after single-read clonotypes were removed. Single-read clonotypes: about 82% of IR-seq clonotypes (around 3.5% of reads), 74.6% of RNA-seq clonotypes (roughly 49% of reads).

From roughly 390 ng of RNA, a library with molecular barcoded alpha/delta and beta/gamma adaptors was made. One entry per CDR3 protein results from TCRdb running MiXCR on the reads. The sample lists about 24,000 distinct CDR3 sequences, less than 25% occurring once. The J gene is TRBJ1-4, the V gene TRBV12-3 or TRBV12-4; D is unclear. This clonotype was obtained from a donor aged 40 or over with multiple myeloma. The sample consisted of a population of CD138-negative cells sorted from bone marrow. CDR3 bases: TGTGCCAGCAGTTGGGGTGAAAAACTGTTTTTT. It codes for CASSWGEKLFF.